These 30 T cell receptor beta chains share one sample of origin, sequenced in a study of type 1 and type 2 diabetes patients. Amplification started from genomic DNA. Amplification of the beta chain CDR3 used 30 forward and 13 reverse multiplex primers. TCRdb recomputed calls from the multiplex PCR reads with MiXCR, one row per CDR3 protein. The sample records approximately 260,000 distinct CDR3 sequences, around 47% being singletons. The sample comprised peripheral blood mononuclear cells (PBMCs). Receptor source: a man aged 18 to 30 with type 2 diabetes.

The genes are TRBV7-2 and TRBJ1-2; no clear D gene. The germline V and J ends were trimmed by 1 base and 6 bases, with 12 bases remaining between them. CDR3 length: 14 residues. Germline V lookup: CDR1 SGHTA, CDR2 FQGNSA. CDR3: CASSLVLGSDGYTF. The CDR3 DNA reads as TGTGCCAGCAGCTTAGTCCTCGGTTCGGATGGCTACACCTTC. Full variable domain (remainder filled in from reference TRBV7-2 and TRBJ1-2): GAGVSQSPSNKVTEKGKDVELRCDPISGHTALYWYRQSLGQGLEFLIYFQGNSAPDKSGLPSDRFSAERTGGSVSTLTIQRTQQEDSAVYLCASSLVLGSDGYTFGSGTRLTVV.

The chain couples TRBV25-1 to TRBJ2-7, with TRBD2 matching 13 bases. The V segment lost 9 bases and the J segment 11 bases; nucleotides outside the gene matches: 10. This CDR3 is built from 13 residues. Germline CDR1 and CDR2: MGHDK and SYGVNS. The CDR3 here is CASSIGLAGDEYF. CDR3 bases: TGTGCCAGTAGTATCGGACTAGCGGGAGACGAGTACTTC.

This clonotype came up many times. The chain joins TRBV7-3 to TRBJ2-3; D gene unclear. Trimming removed 4 bases at V and 4 bases at J, with 3 bases between. Germline V gene data show CDR1 as SGHTA and CDR2 as FQGTGA. CDR3 length: 11 amino acids. As DNA, the CDR3 is TGTGCCAGCAGCTCTGCAGATACGCAGTATTTT. Translation: CASSSADTQYF.

A note on this clonotype: Because it lacks the conserved phenylalanine or tryptophan at the end, this CDR3 is likely a read error. The gene calls are TRBV29-1 and TRBJ2-7; 7 positions agree with TRBD2. Germline V gene sequence: CDR1 SQVTM, CDR2 ANQGSEA. Trimming took 4 bases from V and 1 from J; bases not matched to a gene: 7. The CDR3 length is 14 residues. The CDR3 DNA is TGCAGCGTTGGGGACGGGAGGACGTCCTACGAGCAGTACCTC. Translation gives CSVGDGRTSYEQYL.

In this sample, this clonotype turned up once. This rearrangement joins TRBV20-1 to TRBJ1-5, with 8 bases identical to TRBD1. CDR1 and CDR2 from the germline V gene are DFQATT and SNEGSKA (reference sequence). V trimming: 6 bases; J trimming: 6 bases; junction bases outside the gene matches: 7. The CDR3 consists of 13 residues. The CDR3 sequence: CSAPGGVGQPQHF. The CDR3 bases are TGCAGTGCGCCAGGGGGCGTCGGTCAGCCCCAGCATTTT.

In this sample, this clonotype turned up a few times. The V call is TRBV6-5, the J call TRBJ2-5; TRBD1 is a possible D gene (5 bases). The germline V gene encodes CDR1 MNHEY and CDR2 SVGAGI. The CDR3 has 18 residues. V lost 1 base to trimming and J lost 4 bases, with 22 bases between them. The CDR3 coding sequence is TGTGCCAGCAGTTACTTCACAATAGCTCAGGGCGTGGTAGAGACCCAGTACTTC. Amino acids: CASSYFTIAQGVVETQYF.

This clonotype showed up just a few times. The chain links TRBV28 to TRBJ1-4; D might be TRBD1 (6 bases). The V gene lost 1 base and the J gene lost 8 bases, with 14 bases spanning the gap. The germline CDR1 and CDR2 sequences are MDHEN and SYDVKM. This CDR3 spans 15 amino acids. In DNA, the CDR3 is TGTGCCAGCAGTTTATTGAGCGGGGGGCTCGAAAAACTGTTTTTT. Protein sequence: CASSLLSGGLEKLFF.

V is TRBV30 and J is TRBJ1-6; 7 bases map to TRBD1. Germline lookup yields CDR1 GTSNPN and CDR2 SVGIG (reference sequence). CDR3 length: 13 residues. V trimming: 7 bases; J trimming: 7 bases; junction bases outside the gene matches: 7. Here the CDR3 DNA reads TGTGCCTCGCAGGGGGGCAGCAATTCACCCCTCCACTTT. This sequence encodes CASQGGSNSPLHF.

The rearrangement uses TRBV19 and TRBJ1-2; tentatively, D is TRBD1 (5 bases). The CDR3 spans 15 residues. Germline assignment: CDR1 LNHDA and CDR2 SQIVND (reference sequence). The V end lost 6 bases, the J end lost 4 bases, and 18 bases lay between the germline ends. As DNA, the CDR3 is TGTGCCAGTAGCCCCGGGGACGGCTCGAGCTATGGCTACACCTTC. Translation: CASSPGDGSSYGYTF. Supplemented by reference TRBV19 and TRBJ1-2, the full variable domain reads DGGITQSPKYLFRKEGQNVTLSCEQNLNHDAMYWYRQDPGQGLRLIYYSQIVNDFQKGDIAEGYSVSREKKESFPLTVTSAQKNPTAFYLCASSPGDGSSYGYTFGSGTRLTVV.

This clonotype was seen at least ten times. V and J are TRBV2 and TRBJ1-1; D is ambiguous. Trimming took off 6 bases at V and 3 bases at J, with 5 bases between the two ends. CDR3 length equals 11 residues. Germline V gene sequence: CDR1 SNHLY, CDR2 FYNNEI. In DNA form, the CDR3 reads TGTGCCAGCAGCGTCTACACTGAAGCTTTCTTT. It specifies CASSVYTEAFF.

This chain links TRBV2 with TRBJ1-4; perhaps TRBD1 as D (5 bases). Germline V gene data show CDR1 as SNHLY and CDR2 as FYNNEI. This CDR3 has 16 amino acids. Trimming took off 9 bases at V and 4 bases at J, with 21 bases between the two ends. CDR3 residues: CASRPGTDIYNEKLFF. Written as DNA, the CDR3 is TGTGCCAGTAGACCCGGGACCGACATTTATAATGAAAAACTGTTTTTT.

This clonotype was recorded a few times. J is TRBJ2-7 and V is TRBV13; 10 nucleotides match TRBD2. The V segment lost 3 bases and the J segment 5 bases; nucleotides outside the gene matches: 7. CDR1 is PRHDT, CDR2 FYEKMQ, per germline (reference sequence). This CDR3 has 15 amino acids. In DNA form, the CDR3 reads TGTGCCAGCAGCTTTTCACTAGCGGGGATCAACGAGCAGTACTTC. Its protein is CASSFSLAGINEQYF.

The rearrangement uses TRBV27 and TRBJ1-6, with 7 positions matching TRBD1. V lost 4 bases to trimming and J lost 6 bases; unmatched junction nucleotides: 3. CDR3 length: 14 amino acids. Germline V gives CDR1 MNHEY, CDR2 SMNVEV (reference sequence). The CDR3 sequence: CASSWDSSNSPLHF. CDR3 nucleotide sequence: TGTGCCAGCAGTTGGGACAGCTCTAATTCACCCCTCCACTTT.

This clonotype was seen only a few times. This chain joins TRBV30 and TRBJ1-5; D is uncertain. This CDR3 spans 13 amino acids. Trimming pared 1 base from V and 4 bases from J, leaving 8 bases between. Germline assignment: CDR1 GTSNPN and CDR2 SVGIG (reference sequence). This chain's CDR3 is CAWSERENQPQHF. DNA for the CDR3: TGTGCCTGGAGTGAGAGGGAAAATCAGCCCCAGCATTTT.

This rearrangement joins TRBV19 to TRBJ1-5; 7 nucleotides line up with TRBD1. The CDR3 contains 13 residues. V shed 4 bases and J 5 bases; nucleotides not matched to a gene: 2. Germline CDR1 and CDR2: LNHDA and SQIVND (reference sequence). The CDR3 sequence: CASSNTGDQPQHF. As DNA, the CDR3 is TGTGCCAGTAGTAACACAGGGGATCAGCCCCAGCATTTT.

The chain couples TRBV7-8 to TRBJ1-4; perhaps TRBD1 as D (5 bases). The length of the CDR3 is 14 residues. V gave up 5 bases and J gave up 6 bases, with 13 bases separating them. The V gene's germline CDR1 is SGHVS and CDR2 FQNEAQ. Here the CDR3 DNA reads TGTGCCAGCAGCCCACATCGGGGGTATGAAAAACTGTTTTTT. Residues: CASSPHRGYEKLFF.

The V and J genes are TRBV7-6 and TRBJ1-1; D may be TRBD1 (5 bases). The germline V and J ends were trimmed by 1 base and 4 bases, with 10 bases remaining between them. CDR3 length: 14 residues. Germline lookup yields CDR1 SGHVS and CDR2 FNYEAQ. In nucleotides, the CDR3 is TGTGCCAGCAGCTTAGAGTGGGGGGGCACTGAAGCTTTCTTT. This codes for CASSLEWGGTEAFF.

The chain uses TRBV24-1 and TRBJ1-2; no clear D. The CDR3 covers 14 residues. Germline assignment: CDR1 KGHDR and CDR2 SFDVKD. Trimming cost V 4 bases and J 5 bases, with 13 bases left between them. The CDR3 DNA follows: TGTGCCACCAGTGACTCGACACAGACTTATGGCTACACCTTC. This encodes CATSDSTQTYGYTF.

As regards this clonotype: One end of the junction does not line up with germline, which may come from a read error. This chain joins TRBV4-1 and TRBJ2-7; D not certain. The germline V gene has CDR1 MGHRA and CDR2 YSYEKL. This CDR3 has 14 residues. The CDR3 DNA sequence: TGTGCCAGCAGCCAAGAACTACACGGCTACGAGCAGTACTTC. It encodes CASSQELHGYEQYF.

Note on this clonotype: A much bigger clone sits one base away, suggesting this may be a read error. The rearrangement joins TRBV12-3 or TRBV12-4 to TRBJ2-7, with D unresolved. The CDR3 runs 11 residues. The CDR3 loop is CASSRNYEQHF. DNA of the CDR3: TGTGCCAGCAGCCGTAACTACGAGCAGCACTTC.

This chain links TRBV20-1 with TRBJ1-5; D gene unclear. CDR1 and CDR2 (germline): DFQATT, SNEGSKA (reference sequence). Trimming pared 1 base from V and 9 bases from J, leaving 13 bases between. This CDR3 region has 13 residues. CDR3 DNA: TGCAGTGCTAGAGGTCAGAGTACATGGCCCCAGCATTTT. It is translated as CSARGQSTWPQHF.

Of note for this clonotype: At one end, the junction sequence differs from germline, possibly due to a read error. This chain joins TRBV2 and TRBJ2-2; D unclear. This CDR3 is built from 13 residues. Germline V gene sequence: CDR1 SNHLY, CDR2 FYNNEI. The CDR3 sequence: CAISDDGAGELFF. The CDR3 DNA sequence: TGTGCCATCAGTGATGATGGAGCCGGGGAGCTGTTTTTT.

This clonotype was seen at least ten times. The rearrangement uses TRBV19 and TRBJ1-5; 7 nucleotides agree with TRBD1. This CDR3 has 14 residues. V lost 8 bases and J lost 7; bases outside the gene matches: 11. Germline V gene lookup returns CDR1 LNHDA and CDR2 SQIVND (reference sequence). CDR3 coding DNA: TGTGCCAGTCAGTTAGGGACAGCTGAGCAGCCCCAGCATTTT. Translating gives CASQLGTAEQPQHF.

The gene calls are TRBV7-2 and TRBJ2-1; 11 positions match TRBD2. From germline, CDR1 is SGHTA and CDR2 FQGNSA. V lost 3 bases, J lost 7 bases, and 2 bases stayed unmatched. The CDR3 runs to 14 residues. In nucleotides, the CDR3 is TGTGCCAGCAGCTTTAGCGGGGGGGCGAATGAGCAGTTCTTC. The encoded protein is CASSFSGGANEQFF. The entire variable domain, with the rest obtained from reference TRBV7-2 and TRBJ2-1, is as follows: GAGVSQSPSNKVTEKGKDVELRCDPISGHTALYWYRQSLGQGLEFLIYFQGNSAPDKSGLPSDRFSAERTGGSVSTLTIQRTQQEDSAVYLCASSFSGGANEQFFGPGTRLTVL.

This clonotype has a single count. Because the CDR3's place on the DNA is in doubt, the DNA is left out and the CDR3 is given as listed by TCRdb. The rearrangement links TRBV7-8 to TRBJ2-5; TRBD1, the D gene given by the table, was not confirmed from the DNA. The CDR3 has 19 residues if both end residues are counted. Germline V gene sequence: CDR1 SGHVS, CDR2 FQNEAQ. This chain's CDR3 is CASSFYICSAPRGEETQYF.

As to this clonotype: This could be a read error, since a much larger clone is one nucleotide away. J is TRBJ2-7 and V is TRBV6-6, with D possibly matching TRBD2 (7 bases). Germline V gene lookup returns CDR1 MNHNY and CDR2 SVGAGI (reference sequence). V gave up 8 bases and J gave up 5 bases, with 16 bases separating them. This CDR3 region has 13 residues. The CDR3 loop reads CASEGGRGDEQYF. DNA for the CDR3: TGTGCCAGCGAGGGGGGGAGGGGTGACGAGCAGTACTTC.

The count of this clonotype is one. This chain uses TRBV6-5 with TRBJ2-7; TRBD1 matches at 8 bases. The CDR3 extends over 15 amino acids. Per the germline V gene, CDR1 is MNHEY and CDR2 is SVGAGI. J lost 3 bases, V lost 6 bases, and 10 bases had no gene match. CDR3: CASRNDRGLNYEQYF. The CDR3 nucleotides read TGTGCCAGCAGAAACGACAGGGGCCTTAACTACGAGCAGTACTTC.

V gene TRBV28 combines with J gene TRBJ2-2; 10 bases are a match to TRBD1. The ends lost 5 bases at V and 7 bases at J; junction bases unmatched: 7. The CDR3 consists of 15 residues. Germline assignment: CDR1 MDHEN and CDR2 SYDVKM. In nucleotides, the CDR3 is TGTGCCAGCAGTACCGGGACAGGGGTCGGCGGGGAGCTGTTTTTT. Translation: CASSTGTGVGGELFF.

Ten or more counts support this clonotype. This chain uses TRBV2 with TRBJ1-1, with D perhaps TRBD1 (5 bases). V gave up 5 bases and J gave up 1 base, with 14 bases separating them. This CDR3 is 15 amino acids long. CDR1 and CDR2 (germline): SNHLY, FYNNEI. The chain's CDR3 is CASSSTASPNTEAFF. In DNA, the CDR3 is TGTGCCAGCAGTTCGACAGCTTCTCCGAACACTGAAGCTTTCTTT.

The chain is built from TRBV30 and TRBJ2-7, with D possibly TRBD1 on 5 matching bases. In germline, CDR1 is GTSNPN, CDR2 SVGIG (reference sequence). V dropped 1 base and J dropped 1 base, with 14 bases sitting between them. The CDR3 consists of 15 residues. CDR3 coding DNA: TGTGCCTGGAGTGGATCCCAGGGCCCTTCCTACGAGCAGTACTTC. It translates to CAWSGSQGPSYEQYF.